These 27 T cell receptor beta chains originate from one sample sequenced in a study of blood T cell repertoires in COVID-19. Here immunoSEQ multiplex PCR was the method, and the copy in TCRdb shows in-frame clones only, minus some. The table has roughly 200,000 clones, more than 85% seen once. Sequencing was carried out using peripheral blood. The receptors were gathered from a man in his sixties with acute or convalescent COVID-19.

The chain recombines TRBV2 with TRBJ2-3; 9 bases map to TRBD2. The CDR3 runs to 15 residues. Trimming took 1 base from V and 1 from J; bases not matched to a gene: 0. Germline V gene sequence: CDR1 SNHLY, CDR2 FYNNEI. CDR3 in amino acids: CASSEVAGGTDTQYF. CDR3 in DNA: TGTGCCAGCAGTGAAGTAGCGGGGGGCACAGATACGCAGTATTTT. The complete variable domain, with remaining parts taken from reference TRBV2 and TRBJ2-3, reads EPEVTQTPSHQVTQMGQEVILRCVPISNHLYFYWYRQILGQKVEFLVSFYNNEISEKSEIFDDQFSVERPDGSNFTLKIRSTKLEDSAMYFCASSEVAGGTDTQYFGPGTRLTVL.

The table lists this clone with a few counts. The chain combines TRBV18 with TRBJ2-1; D not certain. Trimming shortened V by 4 bases and J by 7 bases, and 14 bases separated the two germline ends. CDR1 and CDR2 from the germline V gene are KGHSH and LQKENI. This CDR3 is built from 14 residues. CDR3: CASSRVEQFNEQFF. CDR3 coding DNA: TGTGCCAGCTCACGGGTGGAACAGTTTAATGAGCAGTTCTTC. The whole variable domain, filled in from reference TRBV18 and TRBJ2-1, reads NAGVMQNPRHLVRRRGQEARLRCSPMKGHSHVYWYRQLPEEGLKFMVYLQKENIIDESGMPKERFSAEFPKEGPSILRIQQVVRGDSAAYFCASSRVEQFNEQFFGPGTRLTVL.

The chain is built from TRBV18 and TRBJ1-6; D perhaps matches TRBD1 (6 bases). V dropped 2 bases and J dropped 0 bases, with 11 bases sitting between them. The germline CDR1 and CDR2 sequences are KGHSH and LQKENI. The CDR3 spans 17 residues. The CDR3 nucleotides read TGTGCCAGCTCACCAAAGGGAGGGGGCTCCTATAATTCACCCCTCCACTTT. It translates to CASSPKGGGSYNSPLHF.

The chain couples TRBV2 to TRBJ2-1, with 10 bases matching TRBD1. Per germline, CDR1 SNHLY and CDR2 FYNNEI. CDR3 length: 14 amino acids. Trimming cost V 5 bases and J 6 bases; bases outside gene matches: 4. CDR3 bases: TGTGCCAGCAGTCCGAGGACAGGGGGCAATGAGCAGTTCTTC. This encodes CASSPRTGGNEQFF.

V gene TRBV6-1 combines with J gene TRBJ1-5; D might be TRBD1 (5 bases). The CDR3 totals 15 residues. V was shortened by 0 bases and J by 5 bases, with 11 bases between the two germline ends. The germline CDR1 and CDR2 sequences are MNHNS and SASEGT. The CDR3 region is CASSEAGGIHQPQHF. The DNA of the CDR3 is TGTGCCAGCAGTGAAGCGGGGGGGATTCATCAGCCCCAGCATTTT.

This chain connects TRBV6-5 to TRBJ1-1, with TRBD1 as a possible D gene (6 bases). The germline V gene encodes CDR1 MNHEY and CDR2 SVGAGI. V was pared by 2 bases and J by 3 bases, with 13 bases between. This CDR3 spans 15 amino acids. CDR3 DNA: TGTGCCAGCAGTTACCGGGGGGCGGGATACACTGAAGCTTTCTTT. Encoded protein: CASSYRGAGYTEAFF.

On this clone itself: This sample also contains other DNA sequences that code for the same CDR3. The genes are TRBV5-1 and TRBJ2-3; 11 bases match TRBD2. Germline trimming cut 0 bases from V and 0 bases from J; bases unmatched to any gene: 6. The germline V gene has CDR1 SGHRS and CDR2 YFSETQ. The CDR3 extends over 18 amino acids. The CDR3 is CASSLGLAGGPSTDTQYF. The CDR3 coding sequence is TGCGCCAGCAGCTTGGGGCTAGCGGGGGGCCCTAGCACAGATACGCAGTATTTT.

The rearrangement uses TRBV11-2 and TRBJ2-7; D remains ambiguous. V dropped 5 bases and J dropped 0 bases, with 14 bases sitting between them. Germline CDR1 reads SGHAT; CDR2 reads FQNNGV. This CDR3 contains 15 residues. This chain's CDR3 is CASSPVAWSSYEQYF. The DNA of the CDR3 is TGTGCCAGCAGCCCAGTGGCCTGGAGCTCCTACGAGCAGTACTTC.

To note about this clone: Other DNA sequences in the same sample also yield this CDR3. This chain uses TRBV6-2 or TRBV6-3 with TRBJ2-5; TRBD2 might be the D (5 bases). Germline CDR1 reads MNHEY; CDR2 reads SVGEGT. The CDR3 consists of 15 residues. The V gene lost 0 bases and the J gene lost 4 bases, with 12 bases spanning the gap. The CDR3 spells CASSYSRGKGETQYF. In nucleotides, the CDR3 is TGTGCCAGCAGTTACTCCCGAGGGAAGGGAGAGACCCAGTACTTC.

V usage is TRBV9 and J usage is TRBJ2-1; TRBD2 aligns across 9 bases. The CDR3 runs to 20 residues. V lost 4 bases, J lost 0 bases, and 17 bases stayed unmatched. Germline V gene sequence: CDR1 SGDLS, CDR2 YYNGEE. The CDR3 region is CASSSWDSGGPISSYNEQFF. CDR3 DNA: TGTGCCAGCAGCTCGTGGGATAGCGGGGGCCCTATTAGCTCCTACAATGAGCAGTTCTTC.

The gene calls are TRBV2 and TRBJ1-2, with 8 bases matching TRBD1. With 3 bases clipped from V and 7 bases from J, the junction kept 10 bases outside the gene matches. This CDR3 comprises 15 residues. CDR1 and CDR2 from the germline V gene are SNHLY and FYNNEI. CDR3 sequence: CASSDLGRGQSGYTF. CDR3 sequence (DNA): TGTGCCAGCAGTGATTTGGGCAGGGGGCAAAGTGGCTACACCTTC.

The CDR3: CASSSRTSGGANEQFF. CDR3 sequence (DNA): TGTGCCAGCAGCTCCCGGACTAGCGGGGGGGCCAATGAGCAGTTCTTC. V and J are TRBV11-3 and TRBJ2-1, with TRBD2 identical over 15 bases. There are 16 residues in the CDR3. V lost 4 bases, J lost 6 bases, and 4 bases stayed unmatched. CDR1 SGHNT and CDR2 YENEEA come from the germline V gene.

The rearrangement uses TRBV11-2 and TRBJ2-3, with 7 nucleotides matching TRBD2. The CDR3 is made up of 16 amino acids. J was trimmed by 0 bases and V by 5 bases; bases with no gene match: 8. The V gene's germline CDR1 is SGHAT and CDR2 FQNNGV. The CDR3, as DNA: TGTGCCAGCAGCCCCGGGGCTAGCGGCAGCACAGATACGCAGTATTTT. It encodes CASSPGASGSTDTQYF.

J is TRBJ1-5 and V is TRBV7-2; D not certain. Germline V CDR1 and CDR2: SGHTA, FQGNSA. CDR3 length: 14 amino acids. Trimming left V 1 base short and J 3 bases short, with 7 bases between. The CDR3 DNA follows: TGTGCCAGCAGCTTAGTACAGCCCAATCAGCCCCAGCATTTT. Protein product: CASSLVQPNQPQHF. The full variable domain, completed using reference TRBV7-2 and TRBJ1-5, is GAGVSQSPSNKVTEKGKDVELRCDPISGHTALYWYRQSLGQGLEFLIYFQGNSAPDKSGLPSDRFSAERTGGSVSTLTIQRTQQEDSAVYLCASSLVQPNQPQHFGDGTRLSIL.

The chain carries TRBV19 and TRBJ2-3; TRBD2 matches 13 bases. Germline assignment: CDR1 LNHDA and CDR2 SQIVND (reference sequence). This CDR3 is 18 amino acids long. V shed 5 bases and J 0 bases; nucleotides not matched to a gene: 8. The CDR3 nucleotides are TGTGCCAGTAGTCCGGGACTAGCGGGGATCCCTAGCACAGATACGCAGTATTTT. Translation gives CASSPGLAGIPSTDTQYF.

This chain uses TRBV28 with TRBJ1-5; 9 positions agree with TRBD1. Germline V gives CDR1 MDHEN, CDR2 SYDVKM. The ends lost 7 bases at V and 5 bases at J; junction bases unmatched: 6. The CDR3 length is 14 residues. The CDR3 loop is CASNYRGRDQPQHF. The CDR3 DNA sequence: TGTGCCAGCAATTACAGGGGGCGGGATCAGCCCCAGCATTTT.

The CDR3 sequence is CASSPLRRADTQYF. The CDR3 nucleotides read TGTGCCAGCAGCCCCCTGAGGAGAGCAGATACGCAGTATTTT. This rearrangement joins TRBV5-4 to TRBJ2-3; no clear D. CDR1 SGHNT and CDR2 YYREEE come from the germline V gene (reference sequence). The CDR3 covers 14 residues. V was clipped by 4 bases and J by 4 bases, with 13 bases between them.

The chain links TRBV30 to TRBJ2-3, with TRBD2 matching 10 bases. J was trimmed by 4 bases and V by 4 bases; bases with no gene match: 8. This CDR3 has 15 residues. Germline lookup yields CDR1 GTSNPN and CDR2 SVGIG (reference sequence). Here the CDR3 reads CAWTGLADLADTQYF. Written as DNA, the CDR3 is TGTGCCTGGACCGGACTAGCGGACTTAGCAGATACGCAGTATTTT.

V is TRBV9 and J is TRBJ2-6; 7 bases are a match to TRBD1. V dropped 2 bases and J dropped 0; count of bases not matched to a gene: 8. CDR1 is SGDLS, CDR2 YYNGEE, per germline. The CDR3 spans 18 residues. CDR3 in DNA: TGTGCCAGCAGCGTTCAGGGCAGGGGGAGCTCTGGGGCCAACGTCCTGACTTTC. It yields the protein CASSVQGRGSSGANVLTF. Looking up the rest from reference TRBV9 and TRBJ2-6 gives the full variable domain: DSGVTQTPKHLITATGQRVTLRCSPRSGDLSVYWYQQSLDQGLQFLIQYYNGEERAKGNILERFSAQQFPDLHSELNLSSLELGDSALYFCASSVQGRGSSGANVLTFGAGSRLTVL.

V usage is TRBV7-2 and J usage is TRBJ1-5; TRBD1 agrees at 11 bases. Germline lookup yields CDR1 SGHTA and CDR2 FQGNSA. CDR3 size: 15 residues. Trimming at V came to 5 bases and at J to 5 bases, leaving 5 bases not matched to a gene. The CDR3 DNA follows: TGTGCCAGCAGCGCCAGGACAGGGGGCGATCAGCCCCAGCATTTT. Protein: CASSARTGGDQPQHF.

This chain uses TRBV19 with TRBJ1-6, with 8 bases identical to TRBD1. V gave up 5 bases and J gave up 13 bases; unmatched junction bases: 13. Germline CDR1 reads LNHDA; CDR2 reads SQIVND (reference sequence). The CDR3 extends over 15 amino acids. The CDR3 sequence is CASSSRGQARSPLHF. The CDR3 nucleotides read TGTGCCAGTAGTTCCCGGGGACAGGCCAGATCGCCCCTCCACTTT.

The V gene is TRBV7-9, the J gene TRBJ1-4; D possibly corresponds to TRBD1 (5 bases). Trimming cost V 5 bases and J 8 bases, with 15 bases left between them. This CDR3 is built from 14 residues. Germline CDR1 SEHNR, CDR2 FQNEAQ (reference sequence). The CDR3 loop is CASSLAQGGEKLFF. For the CDR3, the DNA is TGTGCCAGCAGCCTGGCGCAGGGAGGAGAAAAACTGTTTTTT.

The rearrangement joins TRBV11-3 to TRBJ2-3, with 9 positions matching TRBD2. Germline trimming cut 4 bases from V and 6 bases from J; bases unmatched to any gene: 11. The length of the CDR3 is 16 residues. The germline CDR1 and CDR2 sequences are SGHNT and YENEEA. CDR3 sequence reads: CASSSSGAGGKDTQYF. CDR3 bases: TGTGCCAGCAGCTCCTCCGGGGCGGGGGGGAAGGATACGCAGTATTTT. Drawing the rest from reference TRBV11-3 and TRBJ2-3, the complete variable domain is EAGVVQSPRYKIIEKKQPVAFWCNPISGHNTLYWYLQNLGQGPELLIRYENEEAVDDSQLPKDRFSAERLKGVDSTLKIQPAELGDSAVYLCASSSSGAGGKDTQYFGPGTRLTVL.

The V gene is TRBV28, the J gene TRBJ2-7, with D hard to call. CDR3 length: 16 residues. V lost 4 bases and J 0 bases, leaving 16 bases between the germline ends. Germline loops: CDR1 MDHEN, CDR2 SYDVKM. CDR3 residues: CASSSPQWASSYEQYF. The DNA for the CDR3 is TGTGCCAGCAGTTCTCCGCAGTGGGCGAGCTCCTACGAGCAGTACTTC.

The chain is built from TRBV7-2 and TRBJ2-6; 12 nucleotides match TRBD1. The germline CDR1 and CDR2 sequences are SGHTA and FQGNSA. The CDR3 has 17 amino acids. The trim removed 9 bases at V and 3 bases at J, leaving 9 bases unmatched. CDR3 sequence: CARPPGQGAVGANVLTF. The CDR3 nucleotides are TGTGCCAGACCGCCGGGACAGGGGGCGGTTGGGGCCAACGTCCTGACTTTC.

The V and J genes are TRBV11-2 and TRBJ1-1; D unresolved. CDR1 and CDR2 from the germline V gene are SGHAT and FQNNGV. The germline V and J ends were trimmed by 1 base and 5 bases, with 14 bases remaining between them. This CDR3 spans 15 amino acids. The CDR3 DNA sequence: TGTGCCAGCAGCTTAGTTCTCTCACCGGTGACTGAAGCTTTCTTT. Protein: CASSLVLSPVTEAFF.

The rearrangement links TRBV5-1 to TRBJ1-1, with TRBD1 matching over 10 bases. Per the germline V gene, CDR1 is SGHRS and CDR2 is YFSETQ. Trimming at V came to 4 bases and at J to 5 bases, leaving 11 bases not matched to a gene. CDR3 length: 16 residues. CDR3 nucleotides: TGCGCCAGCAGCCTCCGGGACAGGGGAGGGAAGACTGAAGCTTTCTTT. Amino acids: CASSLRDRGGKTEAFF.